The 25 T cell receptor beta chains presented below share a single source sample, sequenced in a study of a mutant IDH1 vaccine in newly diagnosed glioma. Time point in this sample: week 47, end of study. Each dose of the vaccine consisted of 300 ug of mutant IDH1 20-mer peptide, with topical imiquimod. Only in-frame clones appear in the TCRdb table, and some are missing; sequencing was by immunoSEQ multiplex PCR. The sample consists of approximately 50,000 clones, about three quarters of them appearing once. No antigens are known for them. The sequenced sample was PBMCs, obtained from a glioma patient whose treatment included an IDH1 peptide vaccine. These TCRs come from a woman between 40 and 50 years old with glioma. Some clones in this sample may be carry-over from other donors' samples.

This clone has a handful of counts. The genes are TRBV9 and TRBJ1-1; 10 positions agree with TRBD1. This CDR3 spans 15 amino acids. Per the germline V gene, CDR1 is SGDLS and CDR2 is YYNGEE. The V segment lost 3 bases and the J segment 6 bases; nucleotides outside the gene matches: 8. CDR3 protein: CASSEYGTGESEAFF. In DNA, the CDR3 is TGTGCCAGCAGCGAATACGGGACAGGGGAATCTGAAGCTTTCTTT. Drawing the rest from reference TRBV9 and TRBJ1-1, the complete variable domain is DSGVTQTPKHLITATGQRVTLRCSPRSGDLSVYWYQQSLDQGLQFLIQYYNGEERAKGNILERFSAQQFPDLHSELNLSSLELGDSALYFCASSEYGTGESEAFFGQGTRLTVV.

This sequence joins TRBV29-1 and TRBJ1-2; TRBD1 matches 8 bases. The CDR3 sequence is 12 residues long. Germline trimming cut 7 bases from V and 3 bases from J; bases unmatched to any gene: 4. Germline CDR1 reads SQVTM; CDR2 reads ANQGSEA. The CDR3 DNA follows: TGCAGCGCGGACAGGGACTACTATGGCTACACCTTC. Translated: CSADRDYYGYTF.

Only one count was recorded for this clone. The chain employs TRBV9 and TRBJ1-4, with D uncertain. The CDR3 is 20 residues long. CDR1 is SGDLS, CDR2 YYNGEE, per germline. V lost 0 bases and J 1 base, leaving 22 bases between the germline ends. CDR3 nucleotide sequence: TGTGCCAGCAGCGTAGTAAGGGCCCTTAATCGACGGCTAACTAATGAAAAACTGTTTTTT. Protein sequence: CASSVVRALNRRLTNEKLFF. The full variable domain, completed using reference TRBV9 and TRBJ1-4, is DSGVTQTPKHLITATGQRVTLRCSPRSGDLSVYWYQQSLDQGLQFLIQYYNGEERAKGNILERFSAQQFPDLHSELNLSSLELGDSALYFCASSVVRALNRRLTNEKLFFGSGTQLSVL.

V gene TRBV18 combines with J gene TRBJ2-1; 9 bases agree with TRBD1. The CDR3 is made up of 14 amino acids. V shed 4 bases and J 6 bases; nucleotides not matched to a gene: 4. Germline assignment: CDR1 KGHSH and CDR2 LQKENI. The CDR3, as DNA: TGTGCCAGCTCACGTCCGGGACAGGGCAATGAGCAGTTCTTC. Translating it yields CASSRPGQGNEQFF.

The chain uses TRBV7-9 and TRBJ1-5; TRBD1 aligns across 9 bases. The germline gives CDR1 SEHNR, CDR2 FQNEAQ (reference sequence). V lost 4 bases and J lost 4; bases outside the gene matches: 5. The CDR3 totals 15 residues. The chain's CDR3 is CASSSGTGPNQPQHF. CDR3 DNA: TGTGCCAGCAGCTCTGGGACAGGGCCTAATCAGCCCCAGCATTTT.

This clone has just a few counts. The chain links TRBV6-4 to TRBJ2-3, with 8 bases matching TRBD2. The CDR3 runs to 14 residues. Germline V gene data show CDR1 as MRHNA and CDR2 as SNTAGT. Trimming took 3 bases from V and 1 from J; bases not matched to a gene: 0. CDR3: CASSERGGTDTQYF. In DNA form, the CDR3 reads TGTGCCAGCAGTGAGCGGGGGGGCACAGATACGCAGTATTTT.

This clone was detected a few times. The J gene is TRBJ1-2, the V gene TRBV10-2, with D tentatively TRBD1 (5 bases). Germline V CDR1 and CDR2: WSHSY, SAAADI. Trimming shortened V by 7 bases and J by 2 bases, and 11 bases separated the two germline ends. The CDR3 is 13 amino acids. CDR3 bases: TGCGCCAGCACCCTGGGGGAGAACTATGGCTACACCTTC. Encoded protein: CASTLGENYGYTF.

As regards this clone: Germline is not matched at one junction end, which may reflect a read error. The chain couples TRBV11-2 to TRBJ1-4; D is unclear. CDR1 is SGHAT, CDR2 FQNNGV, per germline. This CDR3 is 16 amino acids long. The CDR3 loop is CASSRLTGRTNEKLVF. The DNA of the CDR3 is TGTGCCAGCAGCCGCCTGACCGGGAGAACTAATGAAAAACTGGTTTTT.

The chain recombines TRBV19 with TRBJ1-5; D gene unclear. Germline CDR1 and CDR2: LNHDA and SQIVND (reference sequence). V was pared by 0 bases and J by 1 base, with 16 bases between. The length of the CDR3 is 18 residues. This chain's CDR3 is CASSIDGPSRRSNQPQHF. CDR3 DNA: TGTGCCAGTAGTATAGACGGCCCCTCAAGGAGAAGCAATCAGCCCCAGCATTTT.

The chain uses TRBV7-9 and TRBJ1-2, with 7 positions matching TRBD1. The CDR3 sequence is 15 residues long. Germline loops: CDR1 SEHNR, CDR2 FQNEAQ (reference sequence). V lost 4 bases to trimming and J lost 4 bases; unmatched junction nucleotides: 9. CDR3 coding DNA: TGTGCCAGCAGCTCTAGAGGGGGCGTCGTCTATGGCTACACCTTC. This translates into CASSSRGGVVYGYTF.

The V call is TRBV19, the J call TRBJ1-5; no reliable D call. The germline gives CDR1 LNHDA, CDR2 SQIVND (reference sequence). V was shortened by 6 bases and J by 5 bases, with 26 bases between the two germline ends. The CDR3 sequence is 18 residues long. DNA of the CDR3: TGTGCCAGTAGCCGAAAGGGAGGGAGCCAATTTTTCCATCAGCCCCAGCATTTT. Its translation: CASSRKGGSQFFHQPQHF. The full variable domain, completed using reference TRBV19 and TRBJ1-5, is DGGITQSPKYLFRKEGQNVTLSCEQNLNHDAMYWYRQDPGQGLRLIYYSQIVNDFQKGDIAEGYSVSREKKESFPLTVTSAQKNPTAFYLCASSRKGGSQFFHQPQHFGDGTRLSIL.

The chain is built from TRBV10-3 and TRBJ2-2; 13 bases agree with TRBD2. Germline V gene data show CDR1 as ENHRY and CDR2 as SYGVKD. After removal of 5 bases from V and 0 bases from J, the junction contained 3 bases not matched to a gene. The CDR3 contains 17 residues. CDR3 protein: CAISQTSGGTNTGELFF. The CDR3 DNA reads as TGTGCCATCAGTCAGACTAGCGGGGGGACGAACACCGGGGAGCTGTTTTTT.

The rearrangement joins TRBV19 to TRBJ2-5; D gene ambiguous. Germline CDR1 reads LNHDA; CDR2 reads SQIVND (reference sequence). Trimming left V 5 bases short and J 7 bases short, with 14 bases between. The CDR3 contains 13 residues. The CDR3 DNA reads TGTGCCAGTAGTCCACAGCCCTTCGGGACCCAGTACTTC. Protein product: CASSPQPFGTQYF.

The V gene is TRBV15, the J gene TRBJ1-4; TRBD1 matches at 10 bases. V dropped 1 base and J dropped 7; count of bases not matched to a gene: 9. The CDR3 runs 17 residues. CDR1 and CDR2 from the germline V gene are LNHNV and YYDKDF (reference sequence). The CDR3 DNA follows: TGTGCCACCAGCAGAGCAGGGGGACAGGGGCGCGGTGAAAAACTGTTTTTT. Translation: CATSRAGGQGRGEKLFF.

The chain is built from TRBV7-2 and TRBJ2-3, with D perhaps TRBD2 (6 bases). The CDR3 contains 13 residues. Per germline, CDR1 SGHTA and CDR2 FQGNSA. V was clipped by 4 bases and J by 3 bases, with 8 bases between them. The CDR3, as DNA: TGTGCCAGCAGCTATGGGGGGACAGATACGCAGTATTTT. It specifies CASSYGGTDTQYF. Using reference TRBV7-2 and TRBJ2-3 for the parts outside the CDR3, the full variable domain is GAGVSQSPSNKVTEKGKDVELRCDPISGHTALYWYRQSLGQGLEFLIYFQGNSAPDKSGLPSDRFSAERTGGSVSTLTIQRTQQEDSAVYLCASSYGGTDTQYFGPGTRLTVL.

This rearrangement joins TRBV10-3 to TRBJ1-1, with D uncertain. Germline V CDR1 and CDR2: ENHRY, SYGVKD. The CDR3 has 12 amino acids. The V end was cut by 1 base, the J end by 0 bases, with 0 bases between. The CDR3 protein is CAISELNTEAFF. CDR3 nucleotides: TGTGCCATCAGTGAGTTGAACACTGAAGCTTTCTTT.

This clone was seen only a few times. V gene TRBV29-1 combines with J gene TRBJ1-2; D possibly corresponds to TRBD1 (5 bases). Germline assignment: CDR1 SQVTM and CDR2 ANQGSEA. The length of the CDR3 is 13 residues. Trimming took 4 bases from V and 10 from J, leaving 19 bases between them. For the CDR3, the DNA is TGCAGCGTTGTGATCCCCGGGACCCTGTCCTACACCTTC. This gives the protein CSVVIPGTLSYTF.

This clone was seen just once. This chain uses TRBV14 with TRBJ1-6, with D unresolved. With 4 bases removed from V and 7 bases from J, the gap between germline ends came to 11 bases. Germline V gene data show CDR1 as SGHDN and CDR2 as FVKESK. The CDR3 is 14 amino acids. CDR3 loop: CASSLGSMNSPLHF. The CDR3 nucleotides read TGTGCCAGCAGCCTGGGCTCGATGAATTCACCCCTCCACTTT.

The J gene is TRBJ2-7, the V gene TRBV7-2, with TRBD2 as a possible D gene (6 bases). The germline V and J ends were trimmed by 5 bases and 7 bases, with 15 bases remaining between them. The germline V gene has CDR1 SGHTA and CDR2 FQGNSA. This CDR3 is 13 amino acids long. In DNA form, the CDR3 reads TGTGCCAGCAGCACAGTGGGAGGAGGAGAGCAGTACTTC. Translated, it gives CASSTVGGGEQYF. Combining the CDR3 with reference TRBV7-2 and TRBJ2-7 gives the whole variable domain GAGVSQSPSNKVTEKGKDVELRCDPISGHTALYWYRQSLGQGLEFLIYFQGNSAPDKSGLPSDRFSAERTGGSVSTLTIQRTQQEDSAVYLCASSTVGGGEQYFGPGTRLTVT.

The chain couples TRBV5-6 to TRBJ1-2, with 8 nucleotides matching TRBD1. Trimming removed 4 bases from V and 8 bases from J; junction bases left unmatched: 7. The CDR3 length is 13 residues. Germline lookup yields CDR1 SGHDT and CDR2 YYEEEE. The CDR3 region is CASSNSRGRGYTF. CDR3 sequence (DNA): TGTGCCAGCAGCAACTCCAGGGGGCGAGGCTACACCTTC. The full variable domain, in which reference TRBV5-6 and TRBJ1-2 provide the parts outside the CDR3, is DAGVTQSPTHLIKTRGQQVTLRCSPKSGHDTVSWYQQALGQGPQFIFQYYEEEERQRGNFPDRFSGHQFPNYSSELNVNALLLGDSALYLCASSNSRGRGYTFGSGTRLTVV.

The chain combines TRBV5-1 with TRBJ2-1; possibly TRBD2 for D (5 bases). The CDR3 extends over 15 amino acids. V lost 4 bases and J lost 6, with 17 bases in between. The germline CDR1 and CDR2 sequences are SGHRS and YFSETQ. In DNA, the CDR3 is TGCGCCAGCAGCCTGGAACTAGGCCAAGGCAATGAGCAGTTCTTC. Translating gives CASSLELGQGNEQFF.

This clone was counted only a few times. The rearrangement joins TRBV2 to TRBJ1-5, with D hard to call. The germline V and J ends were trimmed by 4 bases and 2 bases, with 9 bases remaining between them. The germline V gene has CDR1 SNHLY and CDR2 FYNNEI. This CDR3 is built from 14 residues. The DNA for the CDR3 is TGTGCCAGCAGTGGGGCCGCCGGCAATCAGCCCCAGCATTTT. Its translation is CASSGAAGNQPQHF.

CDR3 residues: CASSRTALNTEAFF. The CDR3 DNA is TGCGCCAGCAGCCGAACCGCCCTAAACACTGAAGCTTTCTTT. The rearrangement joins TRBV4-1 to TRBJ1-1; no firm D call. The germline V and J ends were trimmed by 4 bases and 2 bases, with 11 bases remaining between them. CDR3 length: 14 amino acids. Germline V gene data show CDR1 as MGHRA and CDR2 as YSYEKL.

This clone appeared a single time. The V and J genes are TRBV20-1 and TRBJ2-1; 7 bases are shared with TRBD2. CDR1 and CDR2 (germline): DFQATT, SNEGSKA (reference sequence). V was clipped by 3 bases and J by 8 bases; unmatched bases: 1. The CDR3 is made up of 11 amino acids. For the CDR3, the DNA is TGCAGTGCTAGTGGGAGGGATGAGCAGTTCTTC. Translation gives CSASGRDEQFF.

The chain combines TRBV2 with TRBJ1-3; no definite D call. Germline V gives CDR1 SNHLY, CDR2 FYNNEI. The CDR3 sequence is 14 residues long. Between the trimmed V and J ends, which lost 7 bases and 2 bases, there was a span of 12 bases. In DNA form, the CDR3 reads TGTGCCAGCATTAAGGTTCTAACTGGAAACACCATATATTTT. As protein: CASIKVLTGNTIYF. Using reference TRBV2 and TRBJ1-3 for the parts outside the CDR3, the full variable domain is EPEVTQTPSHQVTQMGQEVILRCVPISNHLYFYWYRQILGQKVEFLVSFYNNEISEKSEIFDDQFSVERPDGSNFTLKIRSTKLEDSAMYFCASIKVLTGNTIYFGEGSWLTVV.